This T cell receptor beta chain derives from a study of control samples from healthy donors and cancer patients. The repertoire was sequenced with immunoSEQ multiplex PCR; TCRdb's copy has only in-frame clones and lacks some. This sample yields around 90,000 clones, of which under 90% are seen a single time; approximately 2% belongs to the top ten. The CDR3 runs to 15 residues. V lost 4 bases to trimming and J lost 2 bases, with 13 bases between them. From germline, CDR1 is LGHDT and CDR2 YNNKEL (reference sequence). Sequencing was done on a sample of blood. The chain combines TRBV3-1 (or the pseudogene TRBV3-2) with TRBJ2-3; D is possibly TRBD2 (6 bases). The source of this sequence is a woman aged 35 to 49 in good health. The CDR3 coding sequence is TGTGCCAGCAGCCTCTCGGGACTGTACACAGATACGCAGTATTTT. Translating it yields CASSLSGLYTDTQYF.